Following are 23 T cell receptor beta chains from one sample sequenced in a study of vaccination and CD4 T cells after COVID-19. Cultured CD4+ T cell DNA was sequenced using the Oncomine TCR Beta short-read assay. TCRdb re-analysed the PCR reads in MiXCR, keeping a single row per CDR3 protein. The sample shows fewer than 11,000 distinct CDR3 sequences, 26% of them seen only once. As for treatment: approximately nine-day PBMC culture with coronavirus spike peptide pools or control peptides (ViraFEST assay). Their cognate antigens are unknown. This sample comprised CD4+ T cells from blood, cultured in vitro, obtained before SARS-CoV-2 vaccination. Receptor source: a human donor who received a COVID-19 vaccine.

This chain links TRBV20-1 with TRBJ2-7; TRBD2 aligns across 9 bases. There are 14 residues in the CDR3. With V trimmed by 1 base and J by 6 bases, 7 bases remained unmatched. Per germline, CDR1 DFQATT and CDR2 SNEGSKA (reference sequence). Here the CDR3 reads CSARGNAGGPEQYF. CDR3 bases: TGCAGTGCTAGAGGTAATGCGGGGGGGCCCGAGCAGTACTTC.

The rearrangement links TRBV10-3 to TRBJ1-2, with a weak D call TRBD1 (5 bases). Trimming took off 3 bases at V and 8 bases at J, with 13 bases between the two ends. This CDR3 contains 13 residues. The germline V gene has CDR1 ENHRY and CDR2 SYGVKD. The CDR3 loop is CAISEKGLGGYTF. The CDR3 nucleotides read TGTGCCATCAGTGAAAAGGGGCTTGGGGGCTACACCTTC.

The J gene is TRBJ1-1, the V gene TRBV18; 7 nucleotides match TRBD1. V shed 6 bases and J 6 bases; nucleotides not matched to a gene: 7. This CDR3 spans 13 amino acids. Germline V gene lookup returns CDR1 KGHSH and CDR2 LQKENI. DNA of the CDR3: TGTGCCAGCTCTGTTCAGGGGGGCGCTGAAGCTTTCTTT. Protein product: CASSVQGGAEAFF.

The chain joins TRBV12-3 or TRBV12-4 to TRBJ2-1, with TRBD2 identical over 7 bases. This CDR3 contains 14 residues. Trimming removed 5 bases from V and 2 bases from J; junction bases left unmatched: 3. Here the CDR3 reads CASSLGGAYNEQFF. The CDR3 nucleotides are TGTGCCAGCAGTCTTGGGGGGGCCTACAATGAGCAGTTCTTC.

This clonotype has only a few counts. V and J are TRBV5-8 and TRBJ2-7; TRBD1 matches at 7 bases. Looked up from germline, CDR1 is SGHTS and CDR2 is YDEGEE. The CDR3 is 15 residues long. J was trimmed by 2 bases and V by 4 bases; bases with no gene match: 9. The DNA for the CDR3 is TGTGCCAGCAGCCGTCCGAGGGGGACAGCCTACGAGCAGTACTTC. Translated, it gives CASSRPRGTAYEQYF. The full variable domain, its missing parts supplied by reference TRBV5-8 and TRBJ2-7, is EAGVTQSPTHLIKTRGQQATLRCSPISGHTSVYWYQQALGLGLQFLLWYDEGEERNRGNFPPRFSGRQFPNYSSELNVNALELEDSALYLCASSRPRGTAYEQYFGPGTRLTVT.

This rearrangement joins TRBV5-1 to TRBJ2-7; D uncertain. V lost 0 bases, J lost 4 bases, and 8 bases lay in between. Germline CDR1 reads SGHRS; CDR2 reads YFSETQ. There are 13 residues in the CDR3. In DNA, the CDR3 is TGCGCCAGCAGCTTGGGAATAGAGTACGAGCAGTACTTC. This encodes CASSLGIEYEQYF.

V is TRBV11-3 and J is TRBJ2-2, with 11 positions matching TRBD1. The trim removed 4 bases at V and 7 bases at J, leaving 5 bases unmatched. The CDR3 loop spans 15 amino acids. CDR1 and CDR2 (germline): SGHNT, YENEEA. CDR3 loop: CASSSGQGAGGELFF. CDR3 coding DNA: TGTGCCAGCAGCTCCGGACAGGGGGCGGGCGGGGAGCTGTTTTTT. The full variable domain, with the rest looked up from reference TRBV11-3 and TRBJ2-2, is EAGVVQSPRYKIIEKKQPVAFWCNPISGHNTLYWYLQNLGQGPELLIRYENEEAVDDSQLPKDRFSAERLKGVDSTLKIQPAELGDSAVYLCASSSGQGAGGELFFGEGSRLTVL.

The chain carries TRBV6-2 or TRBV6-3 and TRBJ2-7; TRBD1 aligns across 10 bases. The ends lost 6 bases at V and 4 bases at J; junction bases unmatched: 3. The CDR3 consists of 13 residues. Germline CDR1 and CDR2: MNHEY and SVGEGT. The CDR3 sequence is CASRGTGDYEQYF. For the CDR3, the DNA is TGTGCCAGCAGGGGGACAGGGGATTACGAGCAGTACTTC.

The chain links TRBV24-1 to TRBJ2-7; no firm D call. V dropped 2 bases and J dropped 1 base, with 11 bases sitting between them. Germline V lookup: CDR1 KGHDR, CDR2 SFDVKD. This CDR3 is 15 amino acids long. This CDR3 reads CATSDSEGRSYEQYF. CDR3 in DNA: TGTGCCACCAGTGATTCTGAAGGTCGGTCCTACGAGCAGTACTTC.

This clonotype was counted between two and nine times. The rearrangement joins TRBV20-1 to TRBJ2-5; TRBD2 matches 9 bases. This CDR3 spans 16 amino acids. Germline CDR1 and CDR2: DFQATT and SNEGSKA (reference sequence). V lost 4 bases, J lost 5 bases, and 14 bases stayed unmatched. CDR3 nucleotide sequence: TGCAGTGCTATCAGGGCGGGGGGGCCCCCCCGGGAGACCCAGTACTTC. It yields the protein CSAIRAGGPPRETQYF.

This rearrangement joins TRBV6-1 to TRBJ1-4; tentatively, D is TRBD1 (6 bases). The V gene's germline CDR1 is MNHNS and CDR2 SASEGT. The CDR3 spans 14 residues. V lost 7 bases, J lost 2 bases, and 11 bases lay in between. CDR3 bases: TGTGCCAGCACCGCCAGGGGTACTAATGAAAAACTGTTTTTT. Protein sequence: CASTARGTNEKLFF.

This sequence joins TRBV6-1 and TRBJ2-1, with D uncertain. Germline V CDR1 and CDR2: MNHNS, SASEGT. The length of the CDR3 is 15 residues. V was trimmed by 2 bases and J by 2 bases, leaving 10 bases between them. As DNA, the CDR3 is TGTGCCAGCAGTGAAAGATGGAGCCCCTACAATGAGCAGTTCTTC. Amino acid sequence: CASSERWSPYNEQFF.

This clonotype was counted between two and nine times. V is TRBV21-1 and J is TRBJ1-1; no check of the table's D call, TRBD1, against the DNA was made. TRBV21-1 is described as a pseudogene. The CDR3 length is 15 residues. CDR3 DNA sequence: TGTGCCAGCAGCATTCAAGCCCAGGGTAACACTGAAGCTTTCTTT. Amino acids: CASSIQAQGNTEAFF.

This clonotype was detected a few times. CDR3 in DNA: TGCGCCAGCAGTGGAGGGCGATCACCCCTCCACTTT. This translates into CASSGGRSPLHF. V and J are TRBV10-1 and TRBJ1-6; D is unresolved. Trimming left V 4 bases short and J 10 bases short, with 8 bases between. The germline CDR1 and CDR2 sequences are WNHNN and SYGVQD (reference sequence). CDR3 size: 12 residues.

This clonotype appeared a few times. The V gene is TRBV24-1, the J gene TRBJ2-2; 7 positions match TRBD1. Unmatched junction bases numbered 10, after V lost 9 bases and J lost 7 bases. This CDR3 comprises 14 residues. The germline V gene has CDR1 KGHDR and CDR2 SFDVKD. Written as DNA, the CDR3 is TGTGCCACCGCAATGGTAGGGGGCTACGGGGAGCTGTTTTTT. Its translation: CATAMVGGYGELFF.

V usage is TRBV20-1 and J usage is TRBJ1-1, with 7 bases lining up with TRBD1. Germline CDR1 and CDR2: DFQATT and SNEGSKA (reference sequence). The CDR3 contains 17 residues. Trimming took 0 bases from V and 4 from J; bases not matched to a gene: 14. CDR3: CSAREKAGTVDFTEAFF. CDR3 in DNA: TGCAGTGCTAGAGAGAAAGCCGGGACAGTAGATTTCACTGAAGCTTTCTTT.

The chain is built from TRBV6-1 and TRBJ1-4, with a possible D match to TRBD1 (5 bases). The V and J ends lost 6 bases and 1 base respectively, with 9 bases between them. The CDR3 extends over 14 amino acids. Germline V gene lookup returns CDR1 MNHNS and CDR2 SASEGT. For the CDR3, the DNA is TGTGCCAGCAGCAGGGCGCGAACTAATGAAAAACTGTTTTTT. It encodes CASSRARTNEKLFF.

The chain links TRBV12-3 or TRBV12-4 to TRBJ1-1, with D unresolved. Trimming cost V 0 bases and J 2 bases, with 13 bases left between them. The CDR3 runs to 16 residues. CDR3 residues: CASSLALGHKNTEAFF. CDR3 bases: TGTGCCAGCAGTTTAGCGCTAGGTCACAAAAACACTGAAGCTTTCTTT.

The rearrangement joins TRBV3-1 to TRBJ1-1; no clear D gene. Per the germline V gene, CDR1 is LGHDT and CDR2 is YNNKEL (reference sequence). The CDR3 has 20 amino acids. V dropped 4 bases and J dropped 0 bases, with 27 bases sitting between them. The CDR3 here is CASSPLSSGHREYMNTEAFF. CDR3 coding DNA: TGTGCCAGCAGCCCCTTATCCAGCGGCCACAGAGAATACATGAACACTGAAGCTTTCTTT. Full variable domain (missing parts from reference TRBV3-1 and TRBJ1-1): DTAVSQTPKYLVTQMGNDKSIKCEQNLGHDTMYWYKQDSKKFLKIMFSYNNKELIINETVPNRFSPKSPDKAHLNLHINSLELGDSAVYFCASSPLSSGHREYMNTEAFFGQGTRLTVV.

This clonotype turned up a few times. CDR3 sequence: CASSQASVSRDEQFF. The CDR3, as DNA: TGTGCCAGCAGCCAAGCATCGGTCAGTAGAGATGAGCAGTTCTTC. This sequence joins TRBV3-1 and TRBJ2-1; D call uncertain. The CDR3 length is 15 residues. Trimming took 1 base from V and 8 from J, leaving 15 bases between them. CDR1 is LGHDT, CDR2 YNNKEL, per germline (reference sequence).

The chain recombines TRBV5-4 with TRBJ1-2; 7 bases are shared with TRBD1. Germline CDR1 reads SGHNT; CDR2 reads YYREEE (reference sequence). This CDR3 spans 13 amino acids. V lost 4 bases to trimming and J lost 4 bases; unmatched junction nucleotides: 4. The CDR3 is CASSRQGLYGYTF. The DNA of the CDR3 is TGTGCCAGCAGCCGACAGGGCCTCTATGGCTACACCTTC.

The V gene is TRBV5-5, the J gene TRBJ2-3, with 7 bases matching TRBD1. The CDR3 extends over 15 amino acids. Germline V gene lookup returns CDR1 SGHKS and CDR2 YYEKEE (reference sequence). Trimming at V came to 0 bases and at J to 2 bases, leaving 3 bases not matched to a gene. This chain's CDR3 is CASSLVQGFTDTQYF. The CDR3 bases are TGTGCCAGCAGCTTGGTACAGGGGTTCACAGATACGCAGTATTTT.

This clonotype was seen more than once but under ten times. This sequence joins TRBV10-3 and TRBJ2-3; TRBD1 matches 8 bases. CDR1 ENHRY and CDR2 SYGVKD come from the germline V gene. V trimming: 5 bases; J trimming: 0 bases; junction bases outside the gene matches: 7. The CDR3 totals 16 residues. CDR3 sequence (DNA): TGTGCCATCAGTCTTGGACAGGGCCCTAGCACAGATACGCAGTATTTT. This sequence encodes CAISLGQGPSTDTQYF.